The 2 T cell receptor beta chains below were found in one sample sequenced in a study of spatial heterogeneity in lung cancer (dated by TCRdb to between 2018 and 2020). Taken with the paper, the label for time point translates to: sample taken at primary tumor resection. Library construction relied on 5' RACE. The sequencing machine was a NextSeq 500. The raw public reads went through TCRdb reprocessing: fastp at Q25, MiXCR clone calling, in-frame beta chains kept. When rows share a CDR3 protein, they turn into one entry using the most common DNA and genes. Within this sample are about 5,800 distinct CDR3 sequences, with about 13% of them counted one time only. Roughly 20% of the sample is held by the ten biggest clonotypes. Sequences were derived from normal lung tissue next to the tumor, sampled at surgery. Source of these receptors: a female donor with early-stage non-small cell lung cancer.

This clonotype is medium-sized. This chain uses TRBV3-1 with TRBJ1-6; unclear D gene. The CDR3 covers 13 residues. Trimming shortened V by 4 bases and J by 7 bases, and 8 bases separated the two germline ends. Germline-derived CDR1 and CDR2 are LGHDT and YNNKEL (reference sequence). The CDR3 region is CASSPQRNSPLHF. CDR3 nucleotides: TGTGCCAGCAGCCCTCAGCGGAATTCACCCCTCCACTTT.

By share of the sample, this clonotype is medium-sized. The chain carries TRBV7-2 and TRBJ1-5; no firm D call. This CDR3 spans 12 amino acids. Per the germline V gene, CDR1 is SGHTA and CDR2 is FQGNSA. V was cut by 3 bases and J by 4 bases, with 4 bases left in between. The DNA for the CDR3 is TGTGCCAGCAGCTTTGGGAATCAGCCCCAGCATTTT. It is translated as CASSFGNQPQHF.